A single sample is the source of the 9 T cell receptor beta chains below, sequenced in a study of graft-versus-host responses after intestinal transplantation. The repertoire was sequenced with immunoSEQ multiplex PCR; TCRdb's copy has only in-frame clones and lacks some. The sample includes about 38,000 clones, roughly four fifths of them seen just once. This sample comprised PBMCs, obtained 1070 days after transplant. These receptor sequences come from a human patient who received an intestinal transplant, so some T cells may come from the graft donor.

This clone showed up just a few times. CDR3 sequence (DNA): TGTGCCAGCAGCCGAAACGGACAGAACACAGATACGCAGTATTTT. As protein: CASSRNGQNTDTQYF. V and J are TRBV7-8 and TRBJ2-3; perhaps TRBD1 as D (6 bases). V lost 5 bases and J 2 bases, leaving 14 bases between the germline ends. The CDR3 contains 15 residues. Germline CDR1 reads SGHVS; CDR2 reads FQNEAQ.

The gene calls are TRBV7-3 and TRBJ2-1; no clear D. Germline CDR1 is SGHTA and CDR2 is FQGTGA. The ends were cut back, 2 bases at V and 8 bases at J, with 19 bases in the middle. This CDR3 contains 16 residues. CDR3 in amino acids: CASSLSRAVCQHEQFF. The DNA of the CDR3 is TGTGCCAGCAGCTTATCACGCGCGGTTTGCCAGCATGAGCAGTTCTTC.

The CDR3 DNA reads as TGTGCCAGCAGCCCCCGAGGCACAGGGGCGGAGACCCAGTACTTC. Protein sequence: CASSPRGTGAETQYF. This chain joins TRBV6-1 and TRBJ2-5; 7 nucleotides align to TRBD1. This CDR3 spans 15 amino acids. Per germline, CDR1 MNHNS and CDR2 SASEGT. Trimming took 6 bases from V and 5 from J; bases not matched to a gene: 12.

V is TRBV7-9 and J is TRBJ2-7, with TRBD1 as a possible D gene (6 bases). The CDR3 runs 14 residues. Germline CDR1 reads SEHNR; CDR2 reads FQNEAQ (reference sequence). V was pared by 1 base and J by 3 bases, with 10 bases between. CDR3 nucleotide sequence: TGTGCCAGCAGCTTAGGGGGGCTAATCTACGAGCAGTACTTC. It is translated as CASSLGGLIYEQYF.

The gene calls are TRBV28 and TRBJ2-1, with 10 bases identical to TRBD1. Germline V lookup: CDR1 MDHEN, CDR2 SYDVKM. The CDR3 consists of 13 residues. J was trimmed by 5 bases and V by 10 bases; bases with no gene match: 5. DNA for the CDR3: TGTGCCACCCGACAGGGGGCGAACAATGAGCAGTTCTTC. Protein: CATRQGANNEQFF. The whole variable domain, filled in from reference TRBV28 and TRBJ2-1, reads DVKVTQSSRYLVKRTGEKVFLECVQDMDHENMFWYRQDPGLGLRLIYFSYDVKMKEKGDIPEGYSVSREKKERFSLILESASTNQTSMYLCATRQGANNEQFFGPGTRLTVL.

In this sample, this clone turned up once. The chain combines TRBV7-3 with TRBJ2-3, with 9 bases matching TRBD2. This CDR3 is built from 15 residues. Losses at the gene ends were 2 bases for V and 5 bases for J; bases not matched to a gene: 5. Germline V gives CDR1 SGHTA, CDR2 FQGTGA. Written as DNA, the CDR3 is TGTGCCAGCAGCTTAGCGGGAGGGCGGGGAGATACGCAGTATTTT. Protein product: CASSLAGGRGDTQYF.

This clone was observed a single time. V and J are TRBV7-9 and TRBJ2-7; D gene unclear. Germline V gene sequence: CDR1 SEHNR, CDR2 FQNEAQ (reference sequence). This CDR3 has 13 amino acids. V lost 5 bases, J lost 0 bases, and 8 bases lay in between. The CDR3 region has the DNA TGTGCCAGCAGCCTAGACTTCTCCTACGAGCAGTACTTC. This translates into CASSLDFSYEQYF.

This chain joins TRBV4-2 and TRBJ2-7, with 8 bases identical to TRBD1. V shed 0 bases, J shed 5 bases, and the junction held 9 bases outside the gene matches. This CDR3 has 16 residues. CDR1 and CDR2 from the germline V gene are LGHNA and YNFKEQ. The CDR3 DNA follows: TGTGCCAGCAGCCAAGAATCTGGCAGGGGGCCCGACGAGCAGTACTTC. It specifies CASSQESGRGPDEQYF.

This clone showed up just a few times. The V and J genes are TRBV19 and TRBJ2-3, with D maybe TRBD2 (6 bases). V lost 0 bases and J lost 2, with 15 bases in between. In germline, CDR1 is LNHDA, CDR2 SQIVND (reference sequence). The CDR3 is 17 amino acids. The CDR3 nucleotides read TGTGCCAGTAGTATAGATCTCGATAGGCGGGACACAGATACGCAGTATTTT. Amino acid sequence: CASSIDLDRRDTDTQYF.